These 4 T cell receptor beta chains came from one sample sequenced in a study of post-analysis software for immune sequencing data (dated by TCRdb to the mid-2010s). What the study reported, not specific to this receptor: Patients showed significantly higher frequencies than controls for roughly 5 TRBV segments, among them TRBV5-6, TRBV5-1 and TRBV20-1.

The library came from PCR. Instrument used: Illumina HiSeq 2500. To reduce PCR and sequencing biases, unique molecular identifiers were incorporated into the TCR beta cDNA libraries. Starting from the raw public reads, TCRdb applied fastp trimming at Q25, assembled clones with MiXCR and retained in-frame beta chains. One record per CDR3 amino acid sequence lists the most common genes and DNA. This sample lists about 570,000 distinct CDR3 sequences; under 40% were detected once. Together, the top ten hold under 7% of the sample. Antigens of these TCRs are unknown. The sequencing sample was made of blood. Receptor source: a girl between 2 and 17 years old with multiple sclerosis.

The chain joins TRBV7-2 to TRBJ2-1; unclear D gene. The CDR3 is made up of 16 amino acids. V lost 3 bases and J lost 3, with 15 bases in between. Germline CDR1 and CDR2: SGHTA and FQGNSA. In DNA, the CDR3 is TGTGCCAGCAGCTTTGAGCGACCTACTAACTACAATGAGCAGTTCTTC. Amino acids: CASSFERPTNYNEQFF.

This clonotype was detected many times. V is TRBV29-1 and J is TRBJ1-2; perhaps TRBD1 as D (6 bases). V dropped 1 base and J dropped 5 bases, with 11 bases sitting between them. Per the germline V gene, CDR1 is SQVTM and CDR2 is ANQGSEA. CDR3 size: 13 residues. CDR3 DNA sequence: TGCAGCGTTGAAGTTCGGGACATATATGGCTACACCTTC. Translation: CSVEVRDIYGYTF. Full variable domain (rest looked up from reference TRBV29-1 and TRBJ1-2): SAVISQKPSRDICQRGTSLTIQCQVDSQVTMMFWYRQQPGQSLTLIATANQGSEATYESGFVIDKFPISRPNLTFSTLTVSNMSPEDSSIYLCSVEVRDIYGYTFGSGTRLTVV.

This clonotype came up many times. Sequence at one end of the junction differs from germline and may be a read error. CDR3 sequence reads: CASSLPGPQETQYF. CDR3 bases: TGCGCCAGCAGCTTACCCGGACCTCAAGAGACCCAGTACTTC. V usage is TRBV5-6 and J usage is TRBJ2-5, with D unresolved. The CDR3 contains 14 residues. CDR1 is SGHDT and CDR2 is YYEEEE in the germline V gene.

The chain employs TRBV10-3 and TRBJ2-7, with 8 bases identical to TRBD1. The germline V gene encodes CDR1 ENHRY and CDR2 SYGVKD. The CDR3 is 14 amino acids. CDR3 loop: CAYSPGTGTYEQYF. The DNA of the CDR3 is TGTGCATACTCACCCGGGACAGGAACCTACGAGCAGTACTTC.